These T cell receptor beta chains were read from a single sample in a study of blood T cells in healthy people across ages. From the 5' RACE reads, TCRdb called clonotypes with MiXCR, one entry per CDR3 protein. Here the sample spans some 890,000 distinct CDR3 sequences, 25% to 30% being singletons. These data were likewise used in another study, on T cells of mothers and their children.

Specimen: blood. The receptors originated from a woman in her 40s in good health. Both conserved end residues are part of each CDR3. Each record gives: J gene, clone size, V gene, D gene, CDR3 protein, CDR3 DNA. The D gene is left open where the match is weak. For some rows the clone size is stated as once, few or many, or as a class when expanded; others skip it.

J: TRBJ1-1
size: .
V: TRBV29-1
D: .
CDR3: CGGQENTEAFF
DNA: TGCGGCGGGCAGGAGAACACTGAAGCTTTCTTT

J: TRBJ2-7
size: .
V: TRBV10-3
D: TRBD1
CDR3: CAISDSRGGTGDEQYF
DNA: TGTGCCATCAGTGACTCCAGGGGTGGGACAGGGGACGAGCAGTACTTC

J: TRBJ2-3
size: .
V: TRBV30
D: .
CDR3: CAWSVSDTQYF
DNA: TGTGCCTGGAGTGTCTCAGATACGCAGTATTTT

J: TRBJ1-4
size: .
V: TRBV7-6
D: .
CDR3: CASSLGTLNEKLFF
DNA: TGTGCCAGCAGCCTCGGGACCTTAAATGAAAAACTGTTTTTT

J: TRBJ1-2
size: .
V: TRBV20-1
D: TRBD1
CDR3: CSARETKGAAYGYIF
DNA: TGCAGTGCTAGAGAGACTAAGGGGGCTGCCTATGGCTACATCTTC

J: TRBJ1-1
size: .
V: TRBV19
D: .
CDR3: CASHLQGSGTEAFF
DNA: TGTGCCAGTCACCTTCAGGGGTCGGGGACTGAAGCTTTCTTT

J: TRBJ2-1
size: .
V: TRBV20-1
D: TRBD2
CDR3: CSAPHSAGVLNNEQFF
DNA: TGCAGTGCCCCCCACTCTGCGGGGGTTTTGAACAATGAGCAGTTCTTC

J: TRBJ2-7
size: few
V: TRBV18
D: .
CDR3: CASSPNRASSYEQYF
DNA: TGTGCCAGCTCACCGAACAGGGCCAGCTCCTACGAGCAGTACTTC

J: TRBJ1-1
size: .
V: TRBV29-1
D: TRBD1
CDR3: CSVVYRGITEAFF
DNA: TGCAGCGTTGTGTACAGGGGGATCACTGAAGCTTTCTTT

J: TRBJ2-1
size: many
V: TRBV6-5
D: .
CDR3: CASSYSAGSHNEQFF
DNA: TGTGCCAGCAGTTACTCGGCAGGGTCCCACAATGAGCAGTTCTTC

J: TRBJ2-1
size: .
V: TRBV11-2
D: TRBD2
CDR3: CASSSTSGESEQFF
DNA: TGTGCCAGCAGCTCGACTAGCGGGGAATCTGAGCAGTTCTTC

J: TRBJ2-5
size: many
V: TRBV10-3
D: .
CDR3: CAISERAGTQETQYF
DNA: TGTGCCATCAGTGAAAGGGCGGGGACTCAAGAGACCCAGTACTTC

J: TRBJ1-6
size: .
V: TRBV6-6
D: TRBD1
CDR3: CASSSLQGIGSPLHF
DNA: TGTGCCAGCAGTTCTCTACAGGGGATCGGCTCACCCCTCCACTTT

J: TRBJ2-1
size: few
V: TRBV2
D: .
CDR3: CASSGRGRNEQFF
DNA: TGTGCCAGCAGTGGCAGGGGTCGGAATGAGCAGTTCTTC

J: TRBJ2-7
size: many
V: TRBV12-3/TRBV12-4
D: .
CDR3: CASSPDRLEQYF
DNA: TGTGCCAGCAGTCCGGACAGATTGGAGCAGTACTTC

J: TRBJ2-7
size: .
V: TRBV24-1
D: .
CDR3: CATSNNGYEQYF
DNA: TGTGCCACGAGTAACAATGGTTACGAGCAGTACTTC

J: TRBJ2-5
size: .
V: TRBV5-4
D: .
CDR3: CASSSRLELIQETQYF
DNA: TGTGCCAGCAGCTCCCGCCTGGAACTTATACAAGAGACCCAGTACTTC

J: TRBJ2-1
size: .
V: TRBV7-2
D: TRBD1
CDR3: CASRGGQGLNNEQFF
DNA: TGTGCCAGCAGGGGCGGACAGGGGCTAAACAATGAGCAGTTCTTC

J: TRBJ2-1
size: .
V: TRBV4-1
D: .
CDR3: CASSQEGRANPNEQFF
DNA: TGCGCCAGCAGCCAAGAAGGTAGAGCAAACCCCAATGAGCAGTTCTTC

J: TRBJ2-2
size: .
V: TRBV12-3/TRBV12-4
D: .
CDR3: CASRLPAGELFF
DNA: TGTGCCAGCAGGTTGCCGGCCGGGGAGCTGTTTTTT

J: TRBJ2-1
size: many
V: TRBV29-1
D: .
CDR3: CSVEGTEFYNEQFF
DNA: TGCAGCGTTGAAGGGACGGAATTCTACAATGAGCAGTTCTTC

J: TRBJ1-1
size: once
V: TRBV20-1
D: .
CDR3: CSAPKANTEAFF
DNA: TGCAGTGCCCCTAAAGCGAACACTGAAGCTTTCTTT

J: TRBJ1-1
size: .
V: TRBV5-6
D: .
CDR3: CASSLGGIGEAFF
DNA: TGTGCCAGCAGCTTGGGAGGGATCGGTGAAGCTTTCTTT

J: TRBJ1-2
size: .
V: TRBV9
D: .
CDR3: CASTEGTADSYTF
DNA: TGTGCCAGCACTGAAGGGACGGCGGATAGCTACACCTTC

J: TRBJ2-3
size: few
V: TRBV7-2
D: .
CDR3: CASRARPVDTQYF
DNA: TGTGCCAGCAGAGCGAGGCCCGTGGATACGCAGTATTTT

J: TRBJ2-7
size: many
V: TRBV29-1
D: .
CDR3: CSVVGGKSYEQYF
DNA: TGCAGCGTTGTAGGGGGAAAGTCCTACGAGCAGTACTTC

J: TRBJ2-5
size: many
V: TRBV3-1
D: TRBD2
CDR3: CASSQSSGGYQETQYF
DNA: TGTGCCAGCAGCCAATCCAGCGGGGGGTACCAAGAGACCCAGTACTTC

J: TRBJ2-4
size: .
V: TRBV20-1
D: .
CDR3: CSAIMEGRNIQYF
DNA: TGCAGTGCTATCATGGAGGGGAGAAACATTCAGTACTTC

J: TRBJ2-3
size: .
V: TRBV10-1
D: TRBD2
CDR3: CASSDGGSYTDTQYF
DNA: TGCGCCAGCTCGGATGGCGGGAGTTACACAGATACGCAGTATTTT

J: TRBJ2-1
size: few
V: TRBV5-1
D: TRBD1
CDR3: CASSSGQDSYNEQFF
DNA: TGCGCCAGCAGCTCGGGACAGGACTCCTACAATGAGCAGTTCTTC

J: TRBJ2-1
size: .
V: TRBV12-3/TRBV12-4
D: .
CDR3: CASSFRDVGYNEQFF
DNA: TGTGCCAGCAGTTTCAGGGACGTAGGATACAATGAGCAGTTCTTC

J: TRBJ2-3
size: many
V: TRBV6-5
D: .
CDR3: CASAPDPSSTDTQYF
DNA: TGTGCCAGCGCGCCCGACCCGTCAAGCACAGATACGCAGTATTTT

J: TRBJ2-7
size: .
V: TRBV28
D: TRBD2
CDR3: CASSSPGTSGRGEQYF
DNA: TGTGCCAGCAGTTCTCCCGGGACTAGCGGGAGAGGGGAGCAGTACTTC

J: TRBJ2-5
size: .
V: TRBV7-3
D: .
CDR3: CASSLEGLDTETQYF
DNA: TGTGCCAGCAGCTTAGAAGGGCTTGATACGGAGACCCAGTACTTC

J: TRBJ1-1
size: .
V: TRBV25-1
D: .
CDR3: CASSELSSALNTEAFF
DNA: TGTGCCAGCAGTGAATTAAGCTCCGCGCTGAACACTGAAGCTTTCTTT

J: TRBJ1-1
size: .
V: TRBV28
D: TRBD1
CDR3: CASSYSGTDLSEAFF
DNA: TGTGCCAGCAGCTATTCCGGGACAGATCTTAGTGAAGCTTTCTTT

J: TRBJ1-5
size: many
V: TRBV6-6
D: TRBD1
CDR3: CASRDRVGDQPQHF
DNA: TGTGCCAGTAGAGACAGGGTGGGGGATCAGCCCCAGCATTTT

J: TRBJ2-7
size: .
V: TRBV11-1
D: TRBD2
CDR3: CASSLTTSGVRGAQYF
DNA: TGTGCCAGCAGCTTAACGACTAGCGGGGTGCGAGGGGCCCAGTACTTC

J: TRBJ2-3
size: many
V: TRBV5-1
D: .
CDR3: CASSGQETDTQYF
DNA: TGCGCCAGCAGCGGTCAGGAGACAGATACGCAGTATTTT

J: TRBJ2-1
size: many
V: TRBV27
D: .
CDR3: CASSLSGVLSINEQFF
DNA: TGTGCCAGCAGTTTATCGGGTGTGCTGTCAATCAATGAGCAGTTCTTC

J: TRBJ2-5
size: many
V: TRBV29-1
D: .
CDR3: CSVALGLARETQYF
DNA: TGCAGCGTTGCTCTCGGGCTGGCAAGGGAGACCCAGTACTTC

J: TRBJ2-7
size: many
V: TRBV7-2
D: TRBD2
CDR3: CASSLARAGDPYEQYF
DNA: TGTGCCAGCAGCTTAGCGCGAGCGGGGGACCCCTACGAGCAGTACTTC

J: TRBJ2-1
size: .
V: TRBV29-1
D: .
CDR3: CSVGGRRYNEQFF
DNA: TGCAGCGTCGGGGGACGGCGATACAATGAGCAGTTCTTC

J: TRBJ1-6
size: .
V: TRBV7-9
D: .
CDR3: CASSSAGCSPLHF
DNA: TGTGCCAGCAGCTCCGCAGGGTGTTCACCCCTCCACTTT

J: TRBJ1-4
size: many
V: TRBV6-6
D: .
CDR3: CASSSGNRGHNEKLFF
DNA: TGTGCCAGCAGTTCCGGAAACCGGGGGCACAATGAAAAACTGTTTTTT

J: TRBJ2-5
size: few
V: TRBV4-1
D: .
CDR3: CASSGPDVKETQYF
DNA: TGCGCCAGCAGCGGACCCGACGTAAAAGAGACCCAGTACTTC

J: TRBJ1-2
size: few
V: TRBV20-1
D: .
CDR3: CSARGEQAFNYGYTF
DNA: TGCAGTGCTAGAGGGGAACAGGCCTTTAACTATGGCTACACCTTC

J: TRBJ2-1
size: .
V: TRBV29-1
D: TRBD2
CDR3: CSVRLAGAHEQFF
DNA: TGCAGCGTGAGACTAGCGGGAGCCCATGAGCAGTTCTTC

J: TRBJ1-5
size: few
V: TRBV6-1
D: .
CDR3: CASSAGVNQPQHF
DNA: TGTGCCAGCTCGGCAGGGGTAAATCAGCCCCAGCATTTT

J: TRBJ1-5
size: .
V: TRBV12-3/TRBV12-4
D: .
CDR3: CASRRERTAQPQHF
DNA: TGTGCCAGTAGACGAGAACGGACAGCTCAGCCCCAGCATTTT

J: TRBJ2-1
size: .
V: TRBV30
D: TRBD2
CDR3: CAWSVGSGGGSNNEQFF
DNA: TGTGCCTGGAGTGTAGGTAGCGGGGGAGGTTCAAACAATGAGCAGTTCTTC

J: TRBJ2-1
size: .
V: TRBV12-3/TRBV12-4
D: TRBD1
CDR3: CASRPGQVYNEQFF
DNA: TGTGCCAGCAGACCGGGACAGGTTTACAATGAGCAGTTCTTC

J: TRBJ2-3
size: few
V: TRBV5-1
D: .
CDR3: CASSSGQVPDTQYF
DNA: TGCGCCAGCAGCTCGGGCCAGGTCCCAGATACGCAGTATTTT

J: TRBJ1-1
size: .
V: TRBV29-1
D: .
CDR3: CGVAPRGMTEAFF
DNA: TGCGGCGTTGCCCCCAGGGGAATGACTGAAGCTTTCTTT

J: TRBJ2-2
size: few
V: TRBV29-1
D: .
CDR3: CSVYELTGELFF
DNA: TGCAGCGTCTATGAACTAACCGGGGAGCTGTTTTTT